This is a list of T cell receptor beta chains from one sample in a study of spatial heterogeneity in lung cancer. TCRdb re-analysed the 5' RACE reads in MiXCR, keeping a single row per CDR3 protein. This table has about 53,000 distinct CDR3 sequences, roughly 7.5% appearing once. The source material was PBMCs, sampled at surgery. Source of these receptors: a female donor with early-stage non-small cell lung cancer. Both conserved end residues are part of each CDR3.

v_gene: TRBV7-2
CDR3aa: CASSEEGTPGYTF

v_gene: TRBV5-8
CDR3aa: CASTRQRLTGELFF

v_gene: TRBV14
CDR3aa: CASSPGTSGVRAKNIQYF

v_gene: TRBV19
CDR3aa: CASSQQSGHNTEAFF

v_gene: TRBV7-2
CDR3aa: CASSLDRGRDEQFF

v_gene: TRBV11-2
CDR3aa: CASSLGGNTIYF

v_gene: TRBV7-9
CDR3aa: CASSPVAQGQYF

v_gene: TRBV3-1
CDR3aa: CASRGDSARYNEQFF

v_gene: TRBV5-4
CDR3aa: CASSFSREGANTGELFF

v_gene: TRBV5-1
CDR3aa: CASSLTRGRYTEAFF

v_gene: TRBV6-5
CDR3aa: CASSSRRTEAFF

v_gene: TRBV12-3/TRBV12-4
CDR3aa: CASSLDSVASYEQYF

v_gene: TRBV5-8
CDR3aa: CASSLRWGNEQFF

v_gene: TRBV6-2/TRBV6-3
CDR3aa: CASSPGGHTEAFF

v_gene: TRBV13
CDR3aa: CASRRQGRNTGELFF

v_gene: TRBV20-1
CDR3aa: CSAGQGTYEQYF

v_gene: TRBV20-1
CDR3aa: CSAHGTQIRDTQYF

v_gene: TRBV2
CDR3aa: CASTWTGGTGELFF

v_gene: TRBV7-2
CDR3aa: CASSLALAQASYGYTF

v_gene: TRBV18
CDR3aa: CASSPRGGTSSYEQYF

v_gene: TRBV5-1
CDR3aa: CASSLKGTSSGNTIYF

v_gene: TRBV18
CDR3aa: CASSPSLQGAGETQYF

v_gene: TRBV30
CDR3aa: CAWRQGTNTGELFF

v_gene: TRBV7-2
CDR3aa: CASSVDRANEQFF

v_gene: TRBV19
CDR3aa: CASNVGGAYTGELFF

v_gene: TRBV4-3
CDR3aa: CASSQDTGELNEKLFF

v_gene: TRBV20-1
CDR3aa: CSARVILNTEAFF

v_gene: TRBV3-1
CDR3aa: CASSQQSSGNTIYF

v_gene: TRBV27
CDR3aa: CASRPDRVAGELFF

v_gene: TRBV28
CDR3aa: CATISGNTIYF

v_gene: TRBV7-9
CDR3aa: CASSRNRGALRDTQYF

v_gene: TRBV4-2
CDR3aa: CASSQGDRASTDTQYF

v_gene: TRBV21-1
CDR3aa: CASRPGQVNTEAFF

v_gene: TRBV5-1
CDR3aa: CASSLNDNSGTLGAEAFF

v_gene: TRBV5-1
CDR3aa: CASSSEGGMTDTQYF

v_gene: TRBV7-9
CDR3aa: CASSLLPSGSGTYEQYF

v_gene: TRBV5-1
CDR3aa: CASWDISGNTIYF

v_gene: TRBV3-1
CDR3aa: CASRRGTANTGELFF

v_gene: TRBV21-1
CDR3aa: CASAQASARPGANVLTF

v_gene: TRBV7-2
CDR3aa: CASSRGARNTEAFF

v_gene: TRBV7-9
CDR3aa: CASSWGEDTQYF

v_gene: TRBV7-9
CDR3aa: CASSPRTNYGYTF

v_gene: TRBV2
CDR3aa: CVSTSGGYNEQFF

v_gene: TRBV6-2/TRBV6-3
CDR3aa: CASRHLDTQYF

v_gene: TRBV5-1
CDR3aa: CASSLGAGFSYNEQFF

v_gene: TRBV28
CDR3aa: CASSTAGSRAYEQYF

v_gene: TRBV12-3/TRBV12-4
CDR3aa: CASSLSFGGTYEQYF

v_gene: TRBV6-1
CDR3aa: CASQTSGGYEQYF

v_gene: TRBV15
CDR3aa: CATSRDGGSNEKLFF